This TCR beta chain was identified in a study of blood T cell repertoires in COVID-19. The protocol was immunoSEQ multiplex PCR, while the TCRdb copy is restricted to in-frame clones and leaves out a portion. This sample has about 270,000 clones, with about 89% found just once. This CDR3 has 16 amino acids. Germline assignment: CDR1 LGHNA and CDR2 YNFKEQ. Trimming cost V 4 bases and J 2 bases; bases outside gene matches: 6. Resolution of symptoms, clearance, or two negative PCRs was present in recovered Cohort 3 donors. The sequencing sample was made of PBMCs or T cells enriched from blood (not recorded which). The TCR comes from a woman aged 18 to 35 who had recovered from COVID-19. The chain couples TRBV4-2 to TRBJ2-2, with TRBD2 identical over 8 bases. The CDR3 here is CASSLGLADNTGELFF. CDR3 DNA: TGTGCCAGCAGCCTCGGACTAGCTGATAACACCGGGGAGCTGTTTTTT.